The 11 T cell receptor beta chains presented below share a single source sample, sequenced in a study of cytomegalovirus exposure and HLA in healthy donors. Use of 60 Vbeta and 13 Jbeta primers characterized the PCR. The method was immunoSEQ multiplex PCR; TCRdb's version includes in-frame clones alone and lacks a portion of them. The sample carries 150,000 or so clones, roughly 78% recorded once. Sequences were obtained from PBMCs. The receptors derive from a woman between 45 and 60 years old in good health and CMV-seropositive.

Comment on this clone: Other DNA sequences in this specimen translate into the identical CDR3. The chain employs TRBV15 and TRBJ1-2, with D hard to call. V lost 0 bases and J 6 bases, leaving 8 bases between the germline ends. The CDR3 is 13 amino acids. Germline V gives CDR1 LNHNV, CDR2 YYDKDF (reference sequence). CDR3 region: CATSREEGDGYTF. CDR3 sequence (DNA): TGTGCCACCAGCAGAGAGGAGGGTGATGGCTACACCTTC.

Only a few counts were recorded for this clone. The CDR3: CASSFSGQGTGNTIYF. CDR3 nucleotides: TGTGCCAGCAGTTTCTCCGGACAGGGCACTGGAAACACCATATATTTT. The chain employs TRBV28 and TRBJ1-3, with 8 bases that match TRBD1. Germline trimming cut 3 bases from V and 2 bases from J; bases unmatched to any gene: 6. Germline CDR1 and CDR2: MDHEN and SYDVKM. The CDR3 has 16 amino acids.

This chain joins TRBV27 and TRBJ2-1, with D unclear. Germline CDR1 and CDR2: MNHEY and SMNVEV (reference sequence). Trimming pared 3 bases from V and 4 bases from J, leaving 10 bases between. The CDR3 length is 14 residues. The CDR3 reads CASSFQNAYNEQFF. The CDR3 region has the DNA TGTGCCAGCAGTTTTCAGAACGCTTACAATGAGCAGTTCTTC.

The rearrangement joins TRBV29-1 to TRBJ2-1; 11 positions match TRBD2. Trimming cost V 6 bases and J 4 bases; bases outside gene matches: 11. The CDR3 has 16 amino acids. In germline, CDR1 is SQVTM, CDR2 ANQGSEA. The CDR3 DNA is TGCAGCGTCGCTCCCTTACTAGCGGGGGATTACAATGAGCAGTTCTTC. Translation: CSVAPLLAGDYNEQFF.

The V call is TRBV4-1, the J call TRBJ1-6; 10 nucleotides agree with TRBD1. V shed 4 bases, J shed 10 bases, and the junction held 10 bases outside the gene matches. Germline lookup yields CDR1 MGHRA and CDR2 YSYEKL. This CDR3 spans 16 amino acids. CDR3 DNA sequence: TGCGCCAGCAGCCTAGAATCGACAGGGGGCGGGTCACCCCTCCACTTT. Translation gives CASSLESTGGGSPLHF.

The chain recombines TRBV28 with TRBJ1-2, with D tentatively TRBD1 (5 bases). V was pared by 8 bases and J by 8 bases, with 15 bases between. The CDR3 runs 12 residues. CDR1 is MDHEN and CDR2 is SYDVKM in the germline V gene. CDR3 sequence: CASLKGERGYTF. The CDR3 DNA is TGTGCCAGCCTTAAAGGGGAAAGGGGCTACACCTTC.

This clone appeared a single time. The chain links TRBV7-2 to TRBJ1-2; tentatively, D is TRBD1 (6 bases). The CDR3 runs to 13 residues. The germline gives CDR1 SGHTA, CDR2 FQGNSA. With 4 bases removed from V and 12 bases from J, the gap between germline ends came to 18 bases. The CDR3 coding sequence is TGTGCCAGCAGCTGGCAGGGGAACCTCTATGACACCTTC. This translates into CASSWQGNLYDTF.

The chain carries TRBV7-2 and TRBJ1-1; D is unclear. The CDR3 is 12 residues long. Trimming took off 0 bases at V and 8 bases at J, with 7 bases between the two ends. CDR1 and CDR2 (germline): SGHTA, FQGNSA. CDR3 bases: TGTGCCAGCAGCTTAGCCCTCCAGGAAGCTTTCTTT. Translation: CASSLALQEAFF.

This clone was counted between two and nine times. Other DNA sequences within the sample encode an identical CDR3. The chain employs TRBV28 and TRBJ1-2; D is unresolved. The CDR3 runs 11 residues. With 4 bases removed from V and 4 bases from J, the gap between germline ends came to 4 bases. Germline CDR1 MDHEN, CDR2 SYDVKM. The CDR3, as DNA: TGTGCCAGCAGTTCGGGCTATGGCTACACCTTC. This encodes CASSSGYGYTF.

This clone showed up just once. The V call is TRBV7-2, the J call TRBJ1-2, with TRBD1 matching 7 bases. J was trimmed by 8 bases and V by 5 bases; bases with no gene match: 5. The CDR3 is made up of 12 amino acids. Germline CDR1 reads SGHTA; CDR2 reads FQGNSA. The DNA for the CDR3 is TGTGCCAGCAGCCCGACAGGGAAAGGCTACACCTTC. Amino acids: CASSPTGKGYTF.

The V call is TRBV27, the J call TRBJ2-3, with TRBD1 matching over 7 bases. Germline lookup yields CDR1 MNHEY and CDR2 SMNVEV (reference sequence). Trimming took 8 bases from V and 6 from J; bases not matched to a gene: 2. This CDR3 is 11 amino acids long. CDR3 sequence reads: CASARGDTQYF. CDR3 bases: TGTGCCAGCGCCAGGGGGGATACGCAGTATTTT.